This passage covers 31 T cell receptor beta chains from one sample sequenced in a study of response to subunit inactivated influenza vaccine. Using its own MiXCR run on the RT-PCR reads, TCRdb lists one record per CDR3 protein. The repertoire consists of 700,000 to 900,000 distinct CDR3 sequences, with 21% occurring once and the leading ten covering roughly 10%. This specimen consisted of PBMCs from blood, obtained less than 6 days after vaccination. Source of these receptors: a man aged 45-60 years who received an inactivated influenza vaccine.

This clonotype showed up just a few times. The J gene is TRBJ2-1, the V gene TRBV20-1, with D possibly being TRBD2 (6 bases). Germline CDR1 and CDR2: DFQATT and SNEGSKA (reference sequence). This CDR3 region has 16 residues. V was trimmed by 4 bases and J by 2 bases, leaving 18 bases between them. The CDR3 here is CSATVASANPYNEQFF. Written as DNA, the CDR3 is TGCAGTGCTACTGTTGCTAGCGCCAATCCCTACAATGAGCAGTTCTTC.

This clonotype was observed a handful of times. The chain links TRBV9 to TRBJ1-2; 7 bases map to TRBD1. Trimming took 4 bases from V and 4 from J; bases not matched to a gene: 13. The CDR3 length is 16 residues. Looked up from germline, CDR1 is SGDLS and CDR2 is YYNGEE. The CDR3 region has the DNA TGTGCCAGCAGCTCATCTGGGACAGCGGGGTCCTATGGCTACACCTTC. This sequence encodes CASSSSGTAGSYGYTF.

The V call is TRBV7-7, the J call TRBJ2-1; 8 nucleotides line up with TRBD2. Germline values: CDR1 SSHAT, CDR2 FNYEAQ (reference sequence). This CDR3 has 13 residues. Trimming at V came to 5 bases and at J to 8 bases, leaving 5 bases not matched to a gene. DNA of the CDR3: TGTGCCAGCAGCAGCGGGAGTATCGATGAGCAGTTCTTC. This sequence encodes CASSSGSIDEQFF.

This clonotype was picked up a small number of times. V gene TRBV5-1 combines with J gene TRBJ2-1; D is uncertain. Germline CDR1 reads SGHRS; CDR2 reads YFSETQ. There are 14 residues in the CDR3. Trimming pared 0 bases from V and 5 bases from J, leaving 9 bases between. In DNA form, the CDR3 reads TGCGCCAGCAGCTTGGTATCGCAGAACAATGAGCAGTTCTTC. Translating it yields CASSLVSQNNEQFF. Full variable domain (missing parts from reference TRBV5-1 and TRBJ2-1): KAGVTQTPRYLIKTRGQQVTLSCSPISGHRSVSWYQQTPGQGLQFLFEYFSETQRNKGNFPGRFSGRQFSNSRSEMNVSTLELGDSALYLCASSLVSQNNEQFFGPGTRLTVL.

The chain couples TRBV15 to TRBJ2-2; 7 bases are a match to TRBD1. This CDR3 contains 17 residues. Germline trimming cut 1 base from V and 0 bases from J; bases unmatched to any gene: 5. The germline V gene has CDR1 LNHNV and CDR2 YYDKDF (reference sequence). For the CDR3, the DNA is TGTGCCACCAGCAGAGCCCCGGGACAGCCGAACACCGGGGAGCTGTTTTTT. The encoded protein is CATSRAPGQPNTGELFF.

The chain carries TRBV7-8 and TRBJ2-7; the D gene is possibly TRBD2 (7 bases). CDR1 and CDR2 (germline): SGHVS, FQNEAQ. The CDR3 totals 13 residues. Trimming pared 1 base from V and 11 bases from J, leaving 15 bases between. CDR3 in amino acids: CASSLGGGTAEYF. For the CDR3, the DNA is TGTGCCAGCAGCTTAGGCGGGGGCACAGCGGAGTACTTC.

This chain uses TRBV27 with TRBJ2-2; possible D gene TRBD1, 7 bases. The germline V and J ends were trimmed by 9 bases and 5 bases, with 13 bases remaining between them. The CDR3 has 13 residues. CDR1 is MNHEY, CDR2 SMNVEV, per germline (reference sequence). DNA for the CDR3: TGTGCCAGTGGGTCAGGGGGGACCGGGGAGCTGTTTTTT. Its translation: CASGSGGTGELFF.

In this sample, this clonotype turned up a few times. The chain carries TRBV7-8 and TRBJ2-7; D gene uncertain. This CDR3 has 14 amino acids. Trimming removed 3 bases at V and 3 bases at J, with 12 bases between. Germline V lookup: CDR1 SGHVS, CDR2 FQNEAQ. CDR3 loop: CASSLSKGGYEQYF. The CDR3 DNA reads as TGTGCCAGCAGCTTGTCAAAGGGTGGCTACGAGCAGTACTTC. The full variable domain, its missing parts supplied by reference TRBV7-8 and TRBJ2-7, is GAGVSQSPRYKVAKRGQDVALRCDPISGHVSLFWYQQALGQGPEFLTYFQNEAQLDKSGLPSDRFFAERPEGSVSTLKIQRTQQEDSAVYLCASSLSKGGYEQYFGPGTRLTVT.

This clonotype was seen a few times. The CDR3 loop is CASSDFGNTIYF. In DNA form, the CDR3 reads TGTGCCAGCAGTGACTTTGGAAACACCATATATTTT. V and J are TRBV6-4 and TRBJ1-3; the D is unclear. The CDR3 contains 12 residues. The V gene lost 1 base and the J gene lost 3 bases, with 1 base spanning the gap. Germline CDR1 MRHNA, CDR2 SNTAGT.

The J gene is TRBJ2-7, the V gene TRBV20-1; D is unclear. This CDR3 contains 13 residues. V gave up 0 bases and J gave up 3 bases, with 9 bases separating them. Germline CDR1 reads DFQATT; CDR2 reads SNEGSKA (reference sequence). The CDR3: CSARDPLGYEQYF. CDR3 DNA sequence: TGCAGTGCTAGAGATCCATTGGGCTACGAGCAGTACTTC.

The chain joins TRBV7-2 to TRBJ2-7, with D tentatively TRBD1 or TRBD2 (5 bases each). Germline V gene lookup returns CDR1 SGHTA and CDR2 FQGNSA. Deletions cut 0 bases from V and 0 bases from J, with 12 bases between. The CDR3 covers 16 residues. The DNA for the CDR3 is TGTGCCAGCAGCTTAGCGCGTAGTGGGACCTCCTACGAGCAGTACTTC. Protein product: CASSLARSGTSYEQYF.

This chain uses TRBV12-3 or TRBV12-4 with TRBJ2-1; TRBD1 is a possible D gene (7 bases). The CDR3 totals 15 residues. V shed 6 bases and J shed 5 bases, with 17 bases lying between them. The DNA of the CDR3 is TGTGCCAGCAGCCCCCAGGAGGGGGCGGACAATGAGCAGTTCTTC. Translation: CASSPQEGADNEQFF.

Only a few counts were recorded for this clonotype. The chain combines TRBV12-3 or TRBV12-4 with TRBJ1-2, with TRBD1 as a possible D gene (5 bases). The CDR3 sequence is 13 residues long. The V end was cut by 4 bases, the J end by 8 bases, with 14 bases between. CDR3 loop: CASSWGRRGGYTF. In DNA form, the CDR3 reads TGTGCCAGCAGTTGGGGCAGGCGGGGCGGCTACACCTTC.

This clonotype was detected many times. The V and J genes are TRBV29-1 and TRBJ2-2, with D hard to call. V was shortened by 6 bases and J by 3 bases, with 11 bases between the two germline ends. Germline loops: CDR1 SQVTM, CDR2 ANQGSEA. The CDR3 runs 13 residues. DNA for the CDR3: TGCAGCGTGCAAGACCGGTACACCGGGGAGCTGTTTTTT. This encodes CSVQDRYTGELFF.

The chain couples TRBV29-1 to TRBJ2-1, with unresolved D. The ends were cut back, 3 bases at V and 6 bases at J, with 15 bases in the middle. The CDR3 runs to 14 residues. Per the germline V gene, CDR1 is SQVTM and CDR2 is ANQGSEA. DNA for the CDR3: TGCAGCGTTGATAGGCCGGACCAGAGCAATGAGCAGTTCTTC. It is translated as CSVDRPDQSNEQFF.

This clonotype showed up just a few times. The V and J genes are TRBV6-1 and TRBJ2-1; 16 nucleotides agree with TRBD2. Looked up from germline, CDR1 is MNHNS and CDR2 is SASEGT. CDR3 length equals 18 residues. J lost 4 bases, V lost 6 bases, and 9 bases had no gene match. CDR3 in DNA: TGTGCCAGCAGGACCGGGACTAGCGGGAGGGGGGGTTACAATGAGCAGTTCTTC. It translates to CASRTGTSGRGGYNEQFF.

The chain links TRBV27 to TRBJ2-7; the D gene is possibly TRBD2 (5 bases). Germline CDR1 reads MNHEY; CDR2 reads SMNVEV (reference sequence). The CDR3 has 15 amino acids. Trimming pared 3 bases from V and 3 bases from J, leaving 15 bases between. CDR3 sequence (DNA): TGTGCCAGCAGTTTGAGGGCAGGACCTAACTACGAGCAGTACTTC. Its protein is CASSLRAGPNYEQYF.

The chain has TRBV11-2 and TRBJ2-2; the D gene is possibly TRBD1 (6 bases). The CDR3 is made up of 16 amino acids. Trimming removed 4 bases at V and 1 base at J, with 13 bases between. Germline V gene sequence: CDR1 SGHAT, CDR2 FQNNGV. In DNA, the CDR3 is TGTGCCAGCAGCTGGACAGCAACTGGGAACACCGGGGAGCTGTTTTTT. Encoded protein: CASSWTATGNTGELFF.

This clonotype was picked up a small number of times. This rearrangement joins TRBV20-1 to TRBJ2-7; 9 nucleotides align to TRBD2. This CDR3 spans 15 amino acids. The germline V gene encodes CDR1 DFQATT and CDR2 SNEGSKA (reference sequence). V shed 2 bases, J shed 1 base, and the junction held 6 bases outside the gene matches. CDR3 DNA sequence: TGCAGTGCTAGAAAAATTAGCGGGAGTTCCTACGAGCAGTACTTC. Its translation: CSARKISGSSYEQYF.

This clonotype was counted at least ten times. This may be a read error, as it is one base from a much larger clone. The chain carries TRBV7-9 and TRBJ2-7; D remains ambiguous. Germline V gives CDR1 SEHNR, CDR2 FQNEAQ (reference sequence). This CDR3 is built from 11 residues. CDR3 in DNA: TGTGCCAGCAGCCCCTCCCACGAGCAGTACTTC. Protein sequence: CASSPSHEQYF.

This clonotype has a count of ten or more. The V gene is TRBV13, the J gene TRBJ2-1; D not resolved. Germline loops: CDR1 PRHDT, CDR2 FYEKMQ (reference sequence). Trimming left V 5 bases short and J 2 bases short, with 4 bases between. This CDR3 has 12 amino acids. DNA of the CDR3: TGTGCCAGCAGCCAAACCTACAATGAGCAGTTCTTC. It codes for CASSQTYNEQFF.

The chain combines TRBV20-1 with TRBJ2-3; 12 nucleotides line up with TRBD2. Trimming took 2 bases from V and 4 from J; bases not matched to a gene: 4. Germline-derived CDR1 and CDR2 are DFQATT and SNEGSKA (reference sequence). This CDR3 has 15 residues. The CDR3 loop reads CSARLTSGSADTQYF. Here the CDR3 DNA reads TGCAGTGCTAGATTGACTAGCGGGAGTGCAGATACGCAGTATTTT.

This chain uses TRBV7-2 with TRBJ2-4; TRBD2 agrees at 7 bases. Per germline, CDR1 SGHTA and CDR2 FQGNSA. This CDR3 contains 13 residues. With V trimmed by 4 bases and J by 5 bases, 2 bases remained unmatched. CDR3 DNA: TGTGCCAGCAGCTCGGGGAGGGAAAACATTCAGTACTTC. Its translation is CASSSGRENIQYF.

The chain links TRBV13 to TRBJ1-1; 7 nucleotides match TRBD1. CDR1 PRHDT and CDR2 FYEKMQ come from the germline V gene (reference sequence). With 5 bases clipped from V and 3 bases from J, the junction kept 9 bases outside the gene matches. The CDR3 has 15 amino acids. This CDR3 reads CASSLETGKHTEAFF. CDR3 DNA sequence: TGTGCCAGCAGCCTTGAGACAGGGAAACACACTGAAGCTTTCTTT. Full variable domain (missing parts from reference TRBV13 and TRBJ1-1): AAGVIQSPRHLIKEKRETATLKCYPIPRHDTVYWYQQGPGQDPQFLISFYEKMQSDKGSIPDRFSAQQFSDYHSELNMSSLELGDSALYFCASSLETGKHTEAFFGQGTRLTVV.

This clonotype was recorded once. CDR3 loop: CASSQEAPGDLNTGELFF. The CDR3 bases are TGTGCCAGCAGCCAAGAAGCACCTGGAGACTTGAACACCGGGGAGCTGTTTTTT. The rearrangement joins TRBV4-2 to TRBJ2-2; D call uncertain. There are 18 residues in the CDR3. Trimming cost V 0 bases and J 1 base, with 15 bases left between them. Germline CDR1 and CDR2: LGHNA and YNFKEQ.

This clonotype was seen only a few times. This sequence joins TRBV28 and TRBJ2-4; 7 bases match TRBD1. CDR3 size: 16 residues. Looked up from germline, CDR1 is MDHEN and CDR2 is SYDVKM. V shed 7 bases and J 0 bases; nucleotides not matched to a gene: 9. The CDR3 nucleotides are TGTGCCAGCAAGGGTAGTGGGACAGAAGCCAAAAACATTCAGTACTTC. Encoded protein: CASKGSGTEAKNIQYF.

This clonotype turned up a few times. This sequence joins TRBV6-1 and TRBJ2-1, with 9 positions matching TRBD2. J lost 8 bases, V lost 11 bases, and 10 bases had no gene match. CDR3 length: 13 residues. Looked up from germline, CDR1 is MNHNS and CDR2 is SASEGT. The CDR3 sequence is CAVSRSGSYEQFF. The CDR3 region has the DNA TGTGCCGTTTCTCGTAGCGGGAGCTATGAGCAGTTCTTC.

This chain connects TRBV20-1 to TRBJ2-1, with D perhaps being TRBD1 or TRBD2 (6 bases each). From germline, CDR1 is DFQATT and CDR2 SNEGSKA (reference sequence). The CDR3 contains 15 residues. V was pared by 6 bases and J by 0 bases, with 15 bases between. CDR3 in amino acids: CSARGRNSSYNEQFF. In DNA form, the CDR3 reads TGCAGTGCCCGGGGGCGGAATAGCTCCTACAATGAGCAGTTCTTC.

This clonotype has more than one count but fewer than ten. The V and J genes are TRBV10-3 and TRBJ2-1; the D gene is possibly TRBD1 (7 bases). V dropped 7 bases and J dropped 7 bases, with 23 bases sitting between them. Germline assignment: CDR1 ENHRY and CDR2 SYGVKD. The CDR3 extends over 16 amino acids. Here the CDR3 reads CAITLNLDPGGNEQFF. For the CDR3, the DNA is TGTGCCATCACCCTCAATCTGGACCCAGGGGGGAATGAGCAGTTCTTC.

This clonotype was seen a handful of times. In DNA, the CDR3 is TGTGCCAGCAGTTTAGGGACTAGTTCTGGGGCCAACGTCCTGACTTTC. Its protein product is CASSLGTSSGANVLTF. This chain uses TRBV12-3 or TRBV12-4 with TRBJ2-6, with 7 bases matching TRBD2. This CDR3 has 16 residues. After removal of 1 base from V and 1 base from J, the junction contained 1 base not matched to a gene.

This CDR3 is CASSRRQGADEQFF. The DNA for the CDR3 is TGTGCCAGCAGCCGTCGACAGGGGGCCGATGAGCAGTTCTTC. The J gene is TRBJ2-1, the V gene TRBV3-1; 10 nucleotides agree with TRBD1. The CDR3 has 14 residues. V lost 4 bases and J lost 8; bases outside the gene matches: 5. Per germline, CDR1 LGHDT and CDR2 YNNKEL (reference sequence).